The entry below gives a single TCR beta chain sequence along with its context. Its antigen is currently unknown. CDR3 size: 17 residues. Germline values: CDR1 LGHNA, CDR2 YNFKEQ. This entry comes from a study of CXCR3-negative and CXCR3-positive naive CD8 T cells. Study-level results: Greater hydrophobicity was found in TRB CDR3s of CXCR3-positive naive cells than of CXCR3-negative naive cells. After cryopreservation, CXCR3 expression dropped partially; most assays used fresh PBMCs.

Naive CD8+ T cells were CD45RO-CCR7+CD27+CD95-. 5' RACE that incorporated UMI labels was used to prepare the TRB cDNA libraries. After re-calling the 5' RACE reads, TCRdb lists one entry per CDR3 protein, DNA absent. Its table lists tens of thousands of distinct CDR3 sequences. Sequenced: naive CXCR3+ CD8+ T cells from blood. Subset: CD45RO-CCR7+CD27+CD95- naive CD8+ T cells expressing CXCR3 (TNR3+). This TCR came from a human donor in good health. Some clones in this sample may be carry-over from other donors' samples. This chain uses TRBV4-2 with TRBJ2-7; the TRBD2 assignment by TCRdb is unverifiable without DNA. The CDR3 loop is CASSVQTSGMDVYEQYF.